The present TCR beta chain was sequenced within a study of CD8 T cells in ankylosing spondylitis. Study findings and constraints: A motif of 8 or 9 highly homologous TCR beta variants was seen as apparently characteristic of ankylosing spondylitis blood.

Using its own MiXCR run on the 5' RACE reads, TCRdb lists one record per CDR3 protein. The table has 350,000 or so distinct CDR3 sequences, 6.5% to 10% seen once. Comment on this clonotype: Its matching antigen is unknown.

The sequenced sample consisted of blood, either unsorted or a sorted T cell fraction (not recorded which). This sequence was found in a male donor with ankylosing spondylitis.

This CDR3 reads CASSTWRASTGELFF. As DNA, the CDR3 is TGTGCCAGCAGCACCTGGAGGGCCTCAACCGGGGAGCTGTTTTTT. The V and J genes are TRBV5-6 and TRBJ2-2; tentatively, D is TRBD2 (6 bases). Between the trimmed V and J ends, which lost 4 bases and 5 bases, there was a span of 15 bases. Germline loops: CDR1 SGHDT, CDR2 YYEEEE. The CDR3 contains 15 residues.